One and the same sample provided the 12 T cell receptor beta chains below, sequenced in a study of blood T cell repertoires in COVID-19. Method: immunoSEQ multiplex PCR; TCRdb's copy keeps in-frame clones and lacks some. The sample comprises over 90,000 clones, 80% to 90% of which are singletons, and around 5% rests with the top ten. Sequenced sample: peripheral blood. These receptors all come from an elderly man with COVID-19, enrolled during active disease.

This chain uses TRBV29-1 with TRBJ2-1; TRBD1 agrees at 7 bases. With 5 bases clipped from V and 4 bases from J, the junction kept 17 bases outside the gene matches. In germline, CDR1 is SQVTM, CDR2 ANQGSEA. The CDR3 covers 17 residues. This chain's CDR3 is CSVLGQEPLLDYNEQFF. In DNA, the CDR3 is TGCAGCGTTCTAGGACAGGAACCACTTCTGGATTACAATGAGCAGTTCTTC.

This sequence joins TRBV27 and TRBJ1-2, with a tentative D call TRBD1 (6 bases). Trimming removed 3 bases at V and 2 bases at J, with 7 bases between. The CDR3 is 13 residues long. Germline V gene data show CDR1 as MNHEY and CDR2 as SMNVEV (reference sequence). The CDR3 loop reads CASSFRGNYGYTF. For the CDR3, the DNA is TGTGCCAGCAGTTTTAGGGGGAACTATGGCTACACCTTC.

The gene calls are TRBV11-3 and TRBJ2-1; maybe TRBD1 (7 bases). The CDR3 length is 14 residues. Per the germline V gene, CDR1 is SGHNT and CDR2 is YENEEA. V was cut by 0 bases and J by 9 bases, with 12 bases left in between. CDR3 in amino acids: CASSLEEGAGEQFF. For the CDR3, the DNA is TGTGCCAGCAGCTTAGAGGAGGGGGCTGGTGAGCAGTTCTTC.

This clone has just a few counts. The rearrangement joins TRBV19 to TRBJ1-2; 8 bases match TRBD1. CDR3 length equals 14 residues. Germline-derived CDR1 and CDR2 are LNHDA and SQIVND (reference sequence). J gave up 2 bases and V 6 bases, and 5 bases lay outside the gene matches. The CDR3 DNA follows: TGTGCCAGTAGAGACAGGGGACGGAACTATGGCTACACCTTC. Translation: CASRDRGRNYGYTF.

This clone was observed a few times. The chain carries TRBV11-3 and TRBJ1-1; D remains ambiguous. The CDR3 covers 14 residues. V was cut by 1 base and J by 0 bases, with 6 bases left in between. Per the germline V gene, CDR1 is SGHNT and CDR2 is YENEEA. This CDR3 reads CASSLGGLNTEAFF. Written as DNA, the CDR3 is TGTGCCAGCAGCTTAGGAGGGCTGAACACTGAAGCTTTCTTT.

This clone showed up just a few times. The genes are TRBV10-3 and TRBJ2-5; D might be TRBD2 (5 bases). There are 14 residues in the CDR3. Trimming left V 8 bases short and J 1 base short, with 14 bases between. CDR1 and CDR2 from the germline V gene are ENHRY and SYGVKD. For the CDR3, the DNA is TGTGCCATCGGTCATGGGGAGCTCCAAGAGACCCAGTACTTC. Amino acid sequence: CAIGHGELQETQYF.

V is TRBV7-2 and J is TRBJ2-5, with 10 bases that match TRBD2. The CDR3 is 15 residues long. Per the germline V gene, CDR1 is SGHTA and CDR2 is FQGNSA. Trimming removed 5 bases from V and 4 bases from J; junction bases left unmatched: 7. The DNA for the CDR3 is TGTGCCAGCAGCCCGCCTAGCGGGAGTGCAGAGACCCAGTACTTC. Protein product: CASSPPSGSAETQYF. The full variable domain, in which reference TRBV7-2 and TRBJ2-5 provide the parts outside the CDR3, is GAGVSQSPSNKVTEKGKDVELRCDPISGHTALYWYRQSLGQGLEFLIYFQGNSAPDKSGLPSDRFSAERTGGSVSTLTIQRTQQEDSAVYLCASSPPSGSAETQYFGPGTRLLVL.

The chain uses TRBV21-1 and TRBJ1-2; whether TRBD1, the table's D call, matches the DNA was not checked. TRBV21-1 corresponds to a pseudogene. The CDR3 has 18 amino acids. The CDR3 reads CASSKGPPGDRVKDGYTF. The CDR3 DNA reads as TGTGCCAGCAGCAAAGGGCCTCCGGGGGACAGGGTAAAGGATGGCTACACCTTC.

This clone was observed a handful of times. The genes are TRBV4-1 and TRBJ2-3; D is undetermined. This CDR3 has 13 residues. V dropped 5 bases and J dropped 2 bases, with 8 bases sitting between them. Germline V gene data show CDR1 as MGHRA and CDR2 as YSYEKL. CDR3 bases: TGCGCCAGCAGCTTGAGTTCCACAGATACGCAGTATTTT. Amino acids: CASSLSSTDTQYF.

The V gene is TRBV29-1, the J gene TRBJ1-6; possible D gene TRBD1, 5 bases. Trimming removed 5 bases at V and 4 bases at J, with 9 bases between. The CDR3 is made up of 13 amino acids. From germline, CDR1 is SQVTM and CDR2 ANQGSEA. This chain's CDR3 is CSVRGAYNSPLHF. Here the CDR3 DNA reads TGCAGCGTTCGCGGGGCATATAATTCACCCCTCCACTTT.

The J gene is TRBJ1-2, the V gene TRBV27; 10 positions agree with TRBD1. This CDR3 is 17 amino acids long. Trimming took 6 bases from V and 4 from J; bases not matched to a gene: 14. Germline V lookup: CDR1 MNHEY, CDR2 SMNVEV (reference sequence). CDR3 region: CASRRTTGGAEGYGYTF. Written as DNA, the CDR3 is TGTGCCAGCAGGCGTACGACAGGGGGCGCGGAAGGCTATGGCTACACCTTC.

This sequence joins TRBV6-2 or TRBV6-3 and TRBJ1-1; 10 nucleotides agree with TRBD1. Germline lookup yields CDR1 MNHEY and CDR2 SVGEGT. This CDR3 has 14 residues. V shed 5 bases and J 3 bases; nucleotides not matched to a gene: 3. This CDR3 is CASSRQGAYTEAFF. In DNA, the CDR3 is TGTGCCAGCAGTCGACAGGGGGCGTACACTGAAGCTTTCTTT.